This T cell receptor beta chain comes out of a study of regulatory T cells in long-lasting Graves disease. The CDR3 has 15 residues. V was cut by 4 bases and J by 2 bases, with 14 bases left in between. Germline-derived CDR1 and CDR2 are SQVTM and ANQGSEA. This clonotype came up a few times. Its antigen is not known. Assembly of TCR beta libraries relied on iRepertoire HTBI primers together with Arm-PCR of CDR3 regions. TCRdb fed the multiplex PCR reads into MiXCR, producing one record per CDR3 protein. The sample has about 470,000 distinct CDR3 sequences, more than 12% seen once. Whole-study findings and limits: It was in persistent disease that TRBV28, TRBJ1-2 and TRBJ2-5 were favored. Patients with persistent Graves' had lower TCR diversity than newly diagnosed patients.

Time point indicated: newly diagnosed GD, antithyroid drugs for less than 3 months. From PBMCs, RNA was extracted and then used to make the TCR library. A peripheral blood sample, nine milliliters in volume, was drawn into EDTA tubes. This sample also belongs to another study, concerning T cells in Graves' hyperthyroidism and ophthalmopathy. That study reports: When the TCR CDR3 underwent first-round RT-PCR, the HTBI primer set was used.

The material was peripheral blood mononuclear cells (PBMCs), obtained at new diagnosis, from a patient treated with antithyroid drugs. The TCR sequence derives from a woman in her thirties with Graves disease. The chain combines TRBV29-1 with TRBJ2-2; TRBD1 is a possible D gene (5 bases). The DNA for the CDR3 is TGCAGCGTTGGTAGGGGTTGGGGAAACACCGGGGAGCTGTTTTTT. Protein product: CSVGRGWGNTGELFF.